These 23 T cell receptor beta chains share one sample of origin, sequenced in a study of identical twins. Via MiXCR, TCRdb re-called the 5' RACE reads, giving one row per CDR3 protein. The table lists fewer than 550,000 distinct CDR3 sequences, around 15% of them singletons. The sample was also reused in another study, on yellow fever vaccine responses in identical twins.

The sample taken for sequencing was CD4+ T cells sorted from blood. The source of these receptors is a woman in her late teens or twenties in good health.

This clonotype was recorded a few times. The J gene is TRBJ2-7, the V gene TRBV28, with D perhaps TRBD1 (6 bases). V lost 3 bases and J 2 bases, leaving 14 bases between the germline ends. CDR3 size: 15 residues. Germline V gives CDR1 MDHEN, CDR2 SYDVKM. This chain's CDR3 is CASSLGQGLPYEQYV. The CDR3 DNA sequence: TGTGCCAGCAGTTTGGGGCAGGGGCTCCCCTACGAGCAGTACGTC.

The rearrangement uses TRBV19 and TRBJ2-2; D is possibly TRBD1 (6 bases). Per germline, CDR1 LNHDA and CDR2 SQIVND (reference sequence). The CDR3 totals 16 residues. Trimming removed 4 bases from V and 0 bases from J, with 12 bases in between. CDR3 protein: CASSTRQASNTGELFF. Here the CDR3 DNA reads TGTGCCAGTAGTACCCGACAGGCGTCGAACACCGGGGAGCTGTTTTTT.

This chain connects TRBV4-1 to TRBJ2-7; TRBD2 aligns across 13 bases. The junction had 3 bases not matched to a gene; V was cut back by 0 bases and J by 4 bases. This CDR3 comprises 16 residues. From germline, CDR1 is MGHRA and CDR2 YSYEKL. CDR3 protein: CASSQEGLAGLYEQYF. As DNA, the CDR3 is TGCGCCAGCAGCCAAGAGGGACTAGCGGGACTTTACGAGCAGTACTTC.

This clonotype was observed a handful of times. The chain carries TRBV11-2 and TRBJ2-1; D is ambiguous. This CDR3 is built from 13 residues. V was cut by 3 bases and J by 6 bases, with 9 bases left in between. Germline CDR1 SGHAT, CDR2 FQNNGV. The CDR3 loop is CASSLALTNEQFF. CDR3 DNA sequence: TGTGCCAGCAGCTTGGCCCTAACCAATGAGCAGTTCTTC. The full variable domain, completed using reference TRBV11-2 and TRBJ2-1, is EAGVAQSPRYKIIEKRQSVAFWCNPISGHATLYWYQQILGQGPKLLIQFQNNGVVDDSQLPKDRFSAERLKGVDSTLKIQPAKLEDSAVYLCASSLALTNEQFFGPGTRLTVL.

CDR3 residues: CSALAGAADTQYF. The CDR3 DNA sequence: TGCAGTGCTTTGGCGGGAGCTGCAGATACGCAGTATTTT. The chain joins TRBV20-1 to TRBJ2-3; 7 bases align to TRBD2. Germline V gene data show CDR1 as DFQATT and CDR2 as SNEGSKA (reference sequence). The CDR3 loop spans 13 amino acids. Trimming at V came to 5 bases and at J to 4 bases, leaving 6 bases not matched to a gene.

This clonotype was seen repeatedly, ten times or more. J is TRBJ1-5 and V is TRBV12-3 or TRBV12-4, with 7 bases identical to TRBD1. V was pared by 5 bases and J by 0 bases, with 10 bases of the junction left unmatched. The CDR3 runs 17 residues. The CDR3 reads CASSPGQPTYSNQPQHF. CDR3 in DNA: TGTGCCAGCAGTCCGGGACAGCCTACCTATAGCAATCAGCCCCAGCATTTT.

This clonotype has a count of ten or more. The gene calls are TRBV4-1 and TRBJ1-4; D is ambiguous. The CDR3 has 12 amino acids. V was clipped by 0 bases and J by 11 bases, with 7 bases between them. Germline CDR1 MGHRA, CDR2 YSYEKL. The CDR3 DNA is TGCGCCAGCAGCCAAGATCTGTCTAAACTGTTTTTT. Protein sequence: CASSQDLSKLFF.

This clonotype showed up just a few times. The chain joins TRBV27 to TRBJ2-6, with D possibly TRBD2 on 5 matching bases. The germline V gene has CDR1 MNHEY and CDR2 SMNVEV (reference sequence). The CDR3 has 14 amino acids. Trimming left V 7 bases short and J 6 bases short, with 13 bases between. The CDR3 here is CASKRELAANVLTF. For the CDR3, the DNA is TGTGCCAGCAAGAGGGAACTCGCGGCCAACGTCCTGACTTTC.

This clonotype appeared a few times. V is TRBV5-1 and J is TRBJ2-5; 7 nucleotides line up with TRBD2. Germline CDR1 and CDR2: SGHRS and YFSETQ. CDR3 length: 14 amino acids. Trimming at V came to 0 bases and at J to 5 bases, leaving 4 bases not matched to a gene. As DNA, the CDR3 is TGCGCCAGCAGCTTGGGAAGCGGGGTGGAGACCCAGTACTTC. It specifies CASSLGSGVETQYF. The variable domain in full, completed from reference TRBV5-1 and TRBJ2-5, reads KAGVTQTPRYLIKTRGQQVTLSCSPISGHRSVSWYQQTPGQGLQFLFEYFSETQRNKGNFPGRFSGRQFSNSRSEMNVSTLELGDSALYLCASSLGSGVETQYFGPGTRLLVL.

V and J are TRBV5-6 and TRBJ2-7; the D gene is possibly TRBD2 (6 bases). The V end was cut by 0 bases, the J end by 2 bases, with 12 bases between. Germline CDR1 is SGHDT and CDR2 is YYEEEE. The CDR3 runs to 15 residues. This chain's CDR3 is CASSLAGAPTYEQYF. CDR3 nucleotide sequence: TGTGCCAGCAGCTTGGCGGGAGCTCCAACCTACGAGCAGTACTTC.

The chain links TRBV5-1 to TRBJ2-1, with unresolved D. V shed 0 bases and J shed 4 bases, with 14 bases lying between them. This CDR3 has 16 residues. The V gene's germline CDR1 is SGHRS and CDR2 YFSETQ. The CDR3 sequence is CASSLATVTLYNEQFF. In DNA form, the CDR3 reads TGCGCCAGCAGCTTGGCGACGGTGACCCTTTACAATGAGCAGTTCTTC.

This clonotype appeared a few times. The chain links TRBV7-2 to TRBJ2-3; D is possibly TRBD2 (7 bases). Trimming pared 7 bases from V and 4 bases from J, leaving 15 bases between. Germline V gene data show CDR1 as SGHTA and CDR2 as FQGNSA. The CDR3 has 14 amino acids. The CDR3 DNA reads TGTGCCAGCACCTGGGGGGGGCAATCAGATACGCAGTATTTT. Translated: CASTWGGQSDTQYF. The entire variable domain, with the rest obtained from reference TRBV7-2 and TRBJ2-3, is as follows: GAGVSQSPSNKVTEKGKDVELRCDPISGHTALYWYRQSLGQGLEFLIYFQGNSAPDKSGLPSDRFSAERTGGSVSTLTIQRTQQEDSAVYLCASTWGGQSDTQYFGPGTRLTVL.

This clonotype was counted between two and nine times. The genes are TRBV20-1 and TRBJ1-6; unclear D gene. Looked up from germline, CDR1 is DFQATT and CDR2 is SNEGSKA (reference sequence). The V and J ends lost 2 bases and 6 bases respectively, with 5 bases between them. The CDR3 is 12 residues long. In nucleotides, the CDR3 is TGCAGTGCTAGACAAACTAATTCACCCCTCCACTTT. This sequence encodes CSARQTNSPLHF.

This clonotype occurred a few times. The CDR3 nucleotides read TGTGCCACCTCCTTTGGGCGGGAAAATTCACCCCTCCACTTT. This translates into CATSFGRENSPLHF. The rearrangement uses TRBV6-1 and TRBJ1-6, with D uncertain. Germline V CDR1 and CDR2: MNHNS, SASEGT. The CDR3 is 14 residues long. Between the trimmed V and J ends, which lost 10 bases and 7 bases, there was a span of 17 bases.

The CDR3 here is CASKTGVIGYEQYF. In DNA form, the CDR3 reads TGTGCCAGCAAAACAGGGGTCATTGGCTACGAGCAGTACTTC. V usage is TRBV12-3 or TRBV12-4 and J usage is TRBJ2-7; TRBD1 matches at 7 bases. CDR3 length: 14 amino acids. The ends lost 7 bases at V and 3 bases at J; junction bases unmatched: 9.

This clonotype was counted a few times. The CDR3 bases are TGCGCCAGCAGCTTGAGACATGCGAACACCGGGGAGCTGTTTTTT. It codes for CASSLRHANTGELFF. The chain joins TRBV5-1 to TRBJ2-2; no clear D gene. This CDR3 spans 15 amino acids. Trimming cost V 1 base and J 0 bases, with 7 bases left between them. Per germline, CDR1 SGHRS and CDR2 YFSETQ.

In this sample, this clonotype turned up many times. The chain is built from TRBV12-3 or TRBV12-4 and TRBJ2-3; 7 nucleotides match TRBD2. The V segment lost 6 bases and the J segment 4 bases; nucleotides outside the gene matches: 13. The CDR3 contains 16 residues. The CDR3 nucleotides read TGTGCCAGCAGCCCCGTAGGGAGCGGGAAAGCAGATACGCAGTATTTT. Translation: CASSPVGSGKADTQYF.

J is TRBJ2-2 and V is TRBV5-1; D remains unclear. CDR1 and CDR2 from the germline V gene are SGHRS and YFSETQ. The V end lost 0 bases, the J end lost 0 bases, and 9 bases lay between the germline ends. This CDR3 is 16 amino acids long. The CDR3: CASSLGAISNTGELFF. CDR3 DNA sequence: TGCGCCAGCAGCTTGGGAGCTATTTCGAACACCGGGGAGCTGTTTTTT.

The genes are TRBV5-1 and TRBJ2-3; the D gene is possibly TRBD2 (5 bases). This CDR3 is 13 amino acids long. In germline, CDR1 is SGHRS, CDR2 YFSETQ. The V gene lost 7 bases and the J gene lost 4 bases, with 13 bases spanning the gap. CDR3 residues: CASYEDGADTQYF. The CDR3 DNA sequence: TGCGCCAGCTACGAGGACGGGGCAGATACGCAGTATTTT.

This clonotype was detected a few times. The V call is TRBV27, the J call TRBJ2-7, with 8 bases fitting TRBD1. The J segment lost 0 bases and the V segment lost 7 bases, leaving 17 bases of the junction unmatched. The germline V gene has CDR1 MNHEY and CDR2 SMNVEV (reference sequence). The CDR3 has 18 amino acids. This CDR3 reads CASNPSGTGIQPSYEQYF. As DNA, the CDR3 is TGTGCCAGCAATCCCTCCGGGACAGGCATTCAGCCCTCCTACGAGCAGTACTTC.

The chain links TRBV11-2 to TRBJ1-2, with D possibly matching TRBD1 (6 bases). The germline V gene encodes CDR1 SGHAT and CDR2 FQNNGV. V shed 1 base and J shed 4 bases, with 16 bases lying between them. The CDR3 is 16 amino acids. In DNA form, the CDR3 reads TGTGCCAGCAGCTTAGGGCTTGGGGGCTGGAGCTATGGCTACACCTTC. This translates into CASSLGLGGWSYGYTF.

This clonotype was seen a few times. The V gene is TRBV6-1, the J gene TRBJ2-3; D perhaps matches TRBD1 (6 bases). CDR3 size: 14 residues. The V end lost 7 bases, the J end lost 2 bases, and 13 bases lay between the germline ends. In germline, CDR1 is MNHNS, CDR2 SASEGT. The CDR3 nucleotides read TGTGCCAGCAAACAGGGCGTAATCACAGATACGCAGTATTTT. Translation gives CASKQGVITDTQYF.

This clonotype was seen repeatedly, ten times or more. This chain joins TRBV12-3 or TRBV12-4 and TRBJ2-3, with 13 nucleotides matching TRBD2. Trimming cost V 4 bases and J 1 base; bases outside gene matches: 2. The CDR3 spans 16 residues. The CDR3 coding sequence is TGTGCCAGCAGTTACACTAGCGGGAGGGGCACAGATACGCAGTATTTT. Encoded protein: CASSYTSGRGTDTQYF.